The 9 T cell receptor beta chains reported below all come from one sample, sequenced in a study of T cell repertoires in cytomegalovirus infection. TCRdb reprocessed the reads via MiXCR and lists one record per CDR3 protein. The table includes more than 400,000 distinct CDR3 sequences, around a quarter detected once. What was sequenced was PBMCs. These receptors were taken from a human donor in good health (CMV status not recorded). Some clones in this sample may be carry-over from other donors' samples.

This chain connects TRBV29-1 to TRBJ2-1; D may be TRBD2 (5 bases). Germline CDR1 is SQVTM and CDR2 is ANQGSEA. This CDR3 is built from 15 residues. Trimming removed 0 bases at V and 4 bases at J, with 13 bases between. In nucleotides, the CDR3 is TGCAGCGTTGAAGAAGCGGAGAAGGTTTACAATGAGCAGTTCTTC. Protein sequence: CSVEEAEKVYNEQFF.

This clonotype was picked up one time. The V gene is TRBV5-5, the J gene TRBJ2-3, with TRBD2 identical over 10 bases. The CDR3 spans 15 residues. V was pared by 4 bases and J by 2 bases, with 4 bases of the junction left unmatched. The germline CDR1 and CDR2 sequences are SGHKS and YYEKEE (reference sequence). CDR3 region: CASSLGLAYTDTQYF. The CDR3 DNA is TGTGCCAGCAGCCTGGGACTAGCGTACACAGATACGCAGTATTTT.

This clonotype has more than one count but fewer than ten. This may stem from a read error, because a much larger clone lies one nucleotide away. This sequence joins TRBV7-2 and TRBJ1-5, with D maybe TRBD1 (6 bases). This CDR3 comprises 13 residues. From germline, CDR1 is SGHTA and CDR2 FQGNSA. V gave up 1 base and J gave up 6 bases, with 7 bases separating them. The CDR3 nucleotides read TGTGCCAGCAGCTTAGACAGGGCTCAGCCCCAGCATTTT. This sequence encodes CASSLDRAQPQHF.

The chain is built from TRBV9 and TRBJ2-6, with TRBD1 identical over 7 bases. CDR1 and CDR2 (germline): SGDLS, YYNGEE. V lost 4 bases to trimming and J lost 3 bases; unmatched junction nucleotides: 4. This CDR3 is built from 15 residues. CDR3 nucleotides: TGTGCCAGCAGCCCAGACAGGGTTGGGGCCAACGTCCTGACTTTC. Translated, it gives CASSPDRVGANVLTF.

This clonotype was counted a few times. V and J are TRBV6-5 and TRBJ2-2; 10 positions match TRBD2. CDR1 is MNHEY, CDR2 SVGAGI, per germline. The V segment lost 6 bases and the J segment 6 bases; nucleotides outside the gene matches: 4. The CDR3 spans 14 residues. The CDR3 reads CASRATSGSGELFF. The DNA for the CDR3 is TGTGCCAGCAGGGCGACTAGCGGGTCCGGGGAGCTGTTTTTT.

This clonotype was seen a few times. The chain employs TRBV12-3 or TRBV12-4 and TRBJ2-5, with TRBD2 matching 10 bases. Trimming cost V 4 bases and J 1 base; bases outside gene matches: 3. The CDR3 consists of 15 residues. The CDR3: CASSSLAGSQETQYF. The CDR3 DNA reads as TGTGCCAGCAGTTCACTAGCGGGGAGCCAAGAGACCCAGTACTTC.

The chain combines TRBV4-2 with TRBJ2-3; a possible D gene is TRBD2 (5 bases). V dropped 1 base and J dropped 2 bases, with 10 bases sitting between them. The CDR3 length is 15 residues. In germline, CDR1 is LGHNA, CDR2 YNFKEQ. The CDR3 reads CASSQVLAHTDTQYF. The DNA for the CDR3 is TGTGCCAGCAGCCAAGTCCTAGCCCACACAGATACGCAGTATTTT.

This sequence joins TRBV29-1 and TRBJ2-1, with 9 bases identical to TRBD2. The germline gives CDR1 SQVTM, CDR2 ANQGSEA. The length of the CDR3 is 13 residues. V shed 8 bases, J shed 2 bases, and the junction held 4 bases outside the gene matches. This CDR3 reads CSTPSGTYNEQFF. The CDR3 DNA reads TGCAGCACCCCTAGCGGGACCTACAATGAGCAGTTCTTC.

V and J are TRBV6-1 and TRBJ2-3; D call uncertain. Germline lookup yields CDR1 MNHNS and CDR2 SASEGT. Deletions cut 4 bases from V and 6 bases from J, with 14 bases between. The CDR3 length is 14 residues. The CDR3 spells CASSGLQSRDTQYF. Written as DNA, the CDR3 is TGTGCCAGCAGTGGCCTCCAATCCAGGGATACGCAGTATTTT.